Listed below are T cell receptor beta chains from one sample, sequenced in a study of blood T cells in healthy people across ages. TCRdb ran MiXCR on the 5' RACE reads and lists one entry per CDR3 protein. In the table there are about 1.6 million distinct CDR3 sequences, about 35% of which are singletons. The material sequenced was blood. The receptors here all came from a woman under 40 in good health. Each CDR3 is given with its conserved first and last residue. Fields, in order: CDR3 protein, CDR3 DNA, D gene, V gene, J gene, clone size. D genes are given only for firm matches. Clone sizes are given selectively: once, few, many, or a class where the clone is expanded.

cdr3_aa: CASSEGGQGDPLVNGYTF
cdr3_nt: TGTGCCAGCAGTGAAGGGGGGCAGGGTGACCCTTTAGTGAATGGCTACACCTTC
d_call: NA
v_call: TRBV2
j_call: TRBJ1-2
clone_size: NA

cdr3_aa: CASSVDTTSGSTASYNEQFF
cdr3_nt: TGTGCCAGCAGCGTAGATACTACTAGCGGGAGTACTGCTTCCTACAATGAGCAGTTCTTC
d_call: TRBD2
v_call: TRBV9
j_call: TRBJ2-1
clone_size: NA

cdr3_aa: CASSERVGEGAKNIQYF
cdr3_nt: TGTGCCAGCAGTGAAAGGGTGGGCGAGGGGGCCAAAAACATTCAGTACTTC
d_call: NA
v_call: TRBV2
j_call: TRBJ2-4
clone_size: few

cdr3_aa: CASSQELRLSGTTSYNEQFF
cdr3_nt: TGTGCCAGCAGCCAAGAGCTCCGTCTATCAGGGACGACGTCCTACAATGAGCAGTTCTTC
d_call: NA
v_call: TRBV4-2
j_call: TRBJ2-1
clone_size: few

cdr3_aa: CASSQEGGVYYEQYF
cdr3_nt: TGTGCCAGCAGCCAAGAGGGAGGAGTATACTACGAGCAGTACTTC
d_call: NA
v_call: TRBV4-2
j_call: TRBJ2-7
clone_size: many

cdr3_aa: CASSQRGPPRGDTQYF
cdr3_nt: TGTGCCAGCAGCCAGAGGGGTCCCCCCAGGGGAGATACGCAGTATTTT
d_call: NA
v_call: TRBV4-2
j_call: TRBJ2-3
clone_size: few

cdr3_aa: CASSLRVQGPSYEQYF
cdr3_nt: TGTGCCAGCAGCCTCAGGGTACAGGGACCTTCCTACGAGCAGTACTTC
d_call: NA
v_call: TRBV5-5
j_call: TRBJ2-7
clone_size: NA

cdr3_aa: CASSLGLAGGADYEQYF
cdr3_nt: TGTGCCAGCAGTTTAGGTCTAGCGGGAGGCGCAGACTACGAGCAGTACTTC
d_call: TRBD2
v_call: TRBV28
j_call: TRBJ2-7
clone_size: few

cdr3_aa: CASSIRPFLGYEQYF
cdr3_nt: TGTGCCAGCAGTATTCGACCCTTCTTGGGCTACGAGCAGTACTTC
d_call: NA
v_call: TRBV12-3/TRBV12-4
j_call: TRBJ2-7
clone_size: few

cdr3_aa: CASWPGRAGELFF
cdr3_nt: TGTGCCAGCTGGCCGGGACGGGCCGGGGAGCTGTTTTTT
d_call: NA
v_call: TRBV6-6
j_call: TRBJ2-2
clone_size: once

cdr3_aa: CASSPTGGRIQFF
cdr3_nt: TGTGCCAGCTCACCCACAGGGGGCAGGATCCAGTTCTTC
d_call: TRBD1
v_call: TRBV18
j_call: TRBJ2-1
clone_size: NA

cdr3_aa: CSARVSRSQPQHF
cdr3_nt: TGCAGTGCTAGAGTTTCCCGTAGTCAGCCCCAGCATTTT
d_call: NA
v_call: TRBV20-1
j_call: TRBJ1-5
clone_size: NA

cdr3_aa: CASMGHRPTSGANVLTF
cdr3_nt: TGTGCCAGCATGGGACATCGACCTACCTCTGGGGCCAACGTCCTGACTTTC
d_call: NA
v_call: TRBV2
j_call: TRBJ2-6
clone_size: NA

cdr3_aa: CASSLTGGADTYEQYF
cdr3_nt: TGTGCCAGCAGCTTAACCGGCGGGGCCGATACCTACGAGCAGTACTTC
d_call: NA
v_call: TRBV7-3
j_call: TRBJ2-7
clone_size: NA

cdr3_aa: CASSERSSRNEAQYF
cdr3_nt: TGTGCCAGCAGTGAAAGGTCTAGCAGGAATGAGGCCCAGTACTTC
d_call: NA
v_call: TRBV6-1
j_call: TRBJ2-5
clone_size: NA

cdr3_aa: CASSQARGTLYEQYF
cdr3_nt: TGCGCCAGCAGCCAAGCCCGGGGGACCCTCTACGAGCAGTACTTC
d_call: NA
v_call: TRBV4-1
j_call: TRBJ2-7
clone_size: NA

cdr3_aa: CASTYGVGSSIETQYF
cdr3_nt: TGTGCCAGCACCTACGGGGTGGGGTCTTCAATAGAGACCCAGTACTTC
d_call: NA
v_call: TRBV2
j_call: TRBJ2-5
clone_size: NA

cdr3_aa: CASSLVGPLYEQYF
cdr3_nt: TGTGCCAGCAGTTTAGTTGGGCCTCTCTACGAGCAGTACTTC
d_call: NA
v_call: TRBV27
j_call: TRBJ2-7
clone_size: NA

cdr3_aa: CSVGANQETQYF
cdr3_nt: TGCAGCGTTGGCGCGAACCAAGAGACCCAGTACTTC
d_call: NA
v_call: TRBV29-1
j_call: TRBJ2-5
clone_size: many

cdr3_aa: CASSQTVTGPGYTF
cdr3_nt: TGCGCCAGCAGCCAAACGGTGACAGGTCCTGGCTACACCTTC
d_call: NA
v_call: TRBV5-1
j_call: TRBJ1-2
clone_size: NA

cdr3_aa: CASGSTQGFQETQYF
cdr3_nt: TGTGCCAGCGGCTCAACACAGGGATTCCAAGAGACCCAGTACTTC
d_call: NA
v_call: TRBV6-6
j_call: TRBJ2-5
clone_size: NA

cdr3_aa: CASTPYGASGANVRTF
cdr3_nt: TGTGCCAGCACCCCTTATGGGGCGTCTGGGGCCAACGTCCGGACTTTC
d_call: NA
v_call: TRBV12-3/TRBV12-4
j_call: TRBJ2-6
clone_size: NA

cdr3_aa: CASSHRGGYAF
cdr3_nt: TGTGCCAGCAGTCATAGGGGGGGCTACGCCTTC
d_call: NA
v_call: TRBV6-9
j_call: TRBJ1-2
clone_size: once

cdr3_aa: CASSPGARRWGYTF
cdr3_nt: TGTGCCAGCAGCCCAGGTGCCCGCCGTTGGGGCTACACCTTC
d_call: NA
v_call: TRBV7-9
j_call: TRBJ1-2
clone_size: NA

cdr3_aa: CASSSGLQKWNEQFF
cdr3_nt: TGTGCCAGCAGTTCGGGACTCCAGAAATGGAATGAGCAGTTCTTC
d_call: NA
v_call: TRBV5-5
j_call: TRBJ2-1
clone_size: many

cdr3_aa: CASSPRGAGGNIQYF
cdr3_nt: TGTGCCAGCTCACCACGAGGAGCGGGGGGAAACATTCAGTACTTC
d_call: TRBD2
v_call: TRBV18
j_call: TRBJ2-4
clone_size: NA

cdr3_aa: CASRSAGQEQETQYF
cdr3_nt: TGCGCCAGCAGGTCGGCTGGACAGGAGCAAGAGACCCAGTACTTC
d_call: TRBD1
v_call: TRBV5-1
j_call: TRBJ2-5
clone_size: NA

cdr3_aa: CASSPSGESYNEQFF
cdr3_nt: TGTGCCAGCAGCCCGAGCGGGGAATCCTACAATGAGCAGTTCTTC
d_call: TRBD2
v_call: TRBV12-3/TRBV12-4
j_call: TRBJ2-1
clone_size: few

cdr3_aa: CAINPQAGGPNEQFF
cdr3_nt: TGTGCCATCAACCCCCAGGCGGGAGGGCCGAATGAGCAGTTCTTC
d_call: TRBD2
v_call: TRBV10-3
j_call: TRBJ2-1
clone_size: NA

cdr3_aa: CASSTGMANEKLFF
cdr3_nt: TGTGCCAGCAGTACAGGGATGGCTAATGAAAAACTGTTTTTT
d_call: NA
v_call: TRBV27
j_call: TRBJ1-4
clone_size: NA

cdr3_aa: CASSPAHGAQYF
cdr3_nt: TGTGCCAGCAGCCCTGCCCATGGGGCCCAGTACTTC
d_call: NA
v_call: TRBV7-2
j_call: TRBJ2-5
clone_size: few

cdr3_aa: CVSSLVRGSDGYTF
cdr3_nt: TGCGTCAGCAGCTTGGTTCGGGGATCCGATGGCTACACCTTC
d_call: NA
v_call: TRBV5-1
j_call: TRBJ1-2
clone_size: NA

cdr3_aa: CAWSPLAVNTDTQYF
cdr3_nt: TGTGCCTGGAGTCCACTAGCGGTCAACACAGATACGCAGTATTTT
d_call: TRBD2
v_call: TRBV30
j_call: TRBJ2-3
clone_size: few

cdr3_aa: CSVEAGGDTQYF
cdr3_nt: TGCAGCGTTGAGGCAGGTGGGGATACCCAGTACTTC
d_call: NA
v_call: TRBV29-1
j_call: TRBJ2-7
clone_size: NA

cdr3_aa: CASSPLAGEPYNEQFF
cdr3_nt: TGTGCCAGCAGCCCTTTAGCGGGAGAACCCTACAATGAGCAGTTCTTC
d_call: TRBD2
v_call: TRBV3-1
j_call: TRBJ2-1
clone_size: NA

cdr3_aa: CASTALSTGELFF
cdr3_nt: TGTGCCAGCACTGCCCTAAGCACCGGGGAGCTGTTTTTT
d_call: NA
v_call: TRBV28
j_call: TRBJ2-2
clone_size: NA

cdr3_aa: CASKARETQYF
cdr3_nt: TGTGCCAGCAAAGCGAGGGAGACCCAGTACTTC
d_call: NA
v_call: TRBV6-5
j_call: TRBJ2-5
clone_size: NA

cdr3_aa: CASSHPGTKPTDTQYF
cdr3_nt: TGTGCCAGCAGCCACCCCGGGACTAAACCCACAGATACGCAGTATTTT
d_call: TRBD2
v_call: TRBV11-2
j_call: TRBJ2-3
clone_size: NA

cdr3_aa: CSARPGTANQPQHF
cdr3_nt: TGCAGTGCTAGGCCTGGGACAGCCAATCAGCCCCAGCATTTT
d_call: TRBD1
v_call: TRBV20-1
j_call: TRBJ1-5
clone_size: few

cdr3_aa: CASSQETGWGNEQFF
cdr3_nt: TGTGCCAGCAGCCAAGAGACAGGTTGGGGCAATGAGCAGTTCTTC
d_call: NA
v_call: TRBV3-1
j_call: TRBJ2-1
clone_size: few

cdr3_aa: CSASRNAEAFF
cdr3_nt: TGCAGTGCTTCAAGAAACGCTGAAGCTTTCTTT
d_call: NA
v_call: TRBV20-1
j_call: TRBJ1-1
clone_size: NA

cdr3_aa: CSARDRTSGRGNYEQYF
cdr3_nt: TGCAGTGCTAGAGATCGAACTAGCGGGAGGGGGAACTACGAGCAGTACTTC
d_call: TRBD2
v_call: TRBV20-1
j_call: TRBJ2-7
clone_size: NA

cdr3_aa: CSARDLGGGQETLYF
cdr3_nt: TGCAGTGCTAGAGATCTTGGCGGGGGGCAAGAGACCCTGTACTTC
d_call: TRBD2
v_call: TRBV20-1
j_call: TRBJ2-7
clone_size: NA

cdr3_aa: CSVEYRQGAFF
cdr3_nt: TGCAGCGTTGAATACAGACAGGGAGCTTTCTTT
d_call: TRBD1
v_call: TRBV29-1
j_call: TRBJ1-1
clone_size: once

cdr3_aa: CATSRGGGVVKQPQHF
cdr3_nt: TGTGCCACCAGCAGAGGGGGAGGGGTAGTCAAGCAGCCCCAGCATTTT
d_call: NA
v_call: TRBV15
j_call: TRBJ1-5
clone_size: NA

cdr3_aa: CASGVRVSYEQYF
cdr3_nt: TGCGCCAGCGGGGTAAGGGTCTCCTACGAGCAGTACTTC
d_call: NA
v_call: TRBV10-2
j_call: TRBJ2-7
clone_size: NA